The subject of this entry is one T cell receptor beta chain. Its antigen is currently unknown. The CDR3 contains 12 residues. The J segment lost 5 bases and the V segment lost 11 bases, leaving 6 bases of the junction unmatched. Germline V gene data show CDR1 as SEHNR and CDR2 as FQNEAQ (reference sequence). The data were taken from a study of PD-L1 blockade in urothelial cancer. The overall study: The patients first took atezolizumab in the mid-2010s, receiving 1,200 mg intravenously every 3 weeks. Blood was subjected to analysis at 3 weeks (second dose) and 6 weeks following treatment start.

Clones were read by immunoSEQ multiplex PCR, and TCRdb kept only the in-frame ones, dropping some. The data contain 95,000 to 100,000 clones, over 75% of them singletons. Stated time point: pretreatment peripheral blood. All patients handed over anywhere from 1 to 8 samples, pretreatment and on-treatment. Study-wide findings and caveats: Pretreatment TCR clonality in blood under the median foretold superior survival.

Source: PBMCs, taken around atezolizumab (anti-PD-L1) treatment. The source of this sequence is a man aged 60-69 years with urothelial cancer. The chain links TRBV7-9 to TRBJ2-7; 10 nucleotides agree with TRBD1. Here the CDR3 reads CAGKTGGDEQYF. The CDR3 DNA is TGTGCCGGAAAGACAGGGGGCGACGAGCAGTACTTC.